Each of the 26 T cell receptor beta chains below was sequenced from the same sample in a study of blood T cell repertoires in COVID-19. Assay: immunoSEQ multiplex PCR; the TCRdb copy retains only in-frame clones and omits some. The data show roughly 120,000 clones, over 80% seen once. The material sequenced was peripheral blood. Receptor source: a man between 70 and 80 years old with acute or convalescent COVID-19.

The chain employs TRBV2 and TRBJ1-5; TRBD1 might be the D (5 bases). Germline V lookup: CDR1 SNHLY, CDR2 FYNNEI. V was trimmed by 7 bases and J by 1 base, leaving 14 bases between them. The CDR3 contains 15 residues. The CDR3 bases are TGTGCCAGCACGGGGCAGGGAGGAAGCAATCAGCCCCAGCATTTT. Residues: CASTGQGGSNQPQHF.

This clone was picked up one time. This rearrangement joins TRBV6-4 to TRBJ2-5; 14 bases fit TRBD2. The CDR3 consists of 20 residues. V dropped 7 bases and J dropped 2; count of bases not matched to a gene: 18. CDR1 and CDR2 (germline): MRHNA, SNTAGT. The CDR3 DNA is TGTGCCAGCAATCCGGGACTAGCGGGGGACCCGACCCCAACACAAGAGACCCAGTACTTC. Translated, it gives CASNPGLAGDPTPTQETQYF.

In nucleotides, the CDR3 is TGCGCCAGCAAAGACCAGGGAACTAGCGGGGTACAGCAGTTCTTC. This encodes CASKDQGTSGVQQFF. V is TRBV10-1 and J is TRBJ2-1; 10 bases line up with TRBD2. V lost 7 bases and J lost 11; bases outside the gene matches: 14. The CDR3 sequence is 15 residues long. Per germline, CDR1 WNHNN and CDR2 SYGVQD (reference sequence).

The chain has TRBV2 and TRBJ2-2; D is possibly TRBD1 (6 bases). Trimming removed 7 bases at V and 4 bases at J, with 13 bases between. The CDR3 contains 14 residues. CDR1 and CDR2 from the germline V gene are SNHLY and FYNNEI. In DNA, the CDR3 is TGTGCCAGCAATCGTGGGGGCGCCACCGGGGAGCTGTTTTTT. Its translation is CASNRGGATGELFF.

This chain connects TRBV6-6 to TRBJ1-2; 9 nucleotides align to TRBD1. V shed 7 bases, J shed 10 bases, and the junction held 10 bases outside the gene matches. Germline loops: CDR1 MNHNY, CDR2 SVGAGI (reference sequence). The CDR3 loop spans 13 amino acids. The CDR3 spells CASTRGQGSSYTF. The CDR3 DNA reads as TGTGCCAGCACCAGGGGACAGGGAAGTTCCTACACCTTC.

The chain has TRBV6-5 and TRBJ2-6, with D tentatively TRBD1 (5 bases). The CDR3 contains 15 residues. Germline V gives CDR1 MNHEY, CDR2 SVGAGI. V shed 5 bases and J shed 13 bases, with 21 bases lying between them. Here the CDR3 DNA reads TGTGCCAGCAGTCGCGGCAGGGAACTACATCGGGTCCTGACTTTC. This codes for CASSRGRELHRVLTF.

The chain recombines TRBV2 with TRBJ2-5, with 9 bases aligning to TRBD1. The CDR3 covers 14 residues. Germline CDR1 SNHLY, CDR2 FYNNEI. V lost 8 bases and J lost 5; bases outside the gene matches: 9. The DNA of the CDR3 is TGTGCCAGCCTAAGGGACAGGGAGTTGGAGACCCAGTACTTC. Translation gives CASLRDRELETQYF. The full variable domain, in which reference TRBV2 and TRBJ2-5 provide the parts outside the CDR3, is EPEVTQTPSHQVTQMGQEVILRCVPISNHLYFYWYRQILGQKVEFLVSFYNNEISEKSEIFDDQFSVERPDGSNFTLKIRSTKLEDSAMYFCASLRDRELETQYFGPGTRLLVL.

This CDR3 reads CASSPLSTGGDGYTF. CDR3 bases: TGCGCCAGCAGTCCATTATCGACAGGGGGCGATGGCTACACCTTC. V is TRBV5-1 and J is TRBJ1-2, with 10 bases matching TRBD1. Germline assignment: CDR1 SGHRS and CDR2 YFSETQ. The CDR3 contains 15 residues. J was trimmed by 6 bases and V by 5 bases; bases with no gene match: 10.

The rearrangement joins TRBV3-1 (or the pseudogene TRBV3-2) to TRBJ2-1, with D possibly TRBD1 on 5 matching bases. Germline values: CDR1 LGHDT, CDR2 YNNKEL (reference sequence). The CDR3 totals 16 residues. The V end lost 1 base, the J end lost 5 bases, and 15 bases lay between the germline ends. CDR3 sequence: CASSQARAFANNEQFF. In DNA, the CDR3 is TGTGCCAGCAGCCAAGCCAGGGCCTTTGCCAACAATGAGCAGTTCTTC.

This chain connects TRBV9 to TRBJ2-1, with 11 bases lining up with TRBD2. Trimming removed 0 bases from V and 8 bases from J; junction bases left unmatched: 4. This CDR3 region has 15 residues. The germline gives CDR1 SGDLS, CDR2 YYNGEE. CDR3 in amino acids: CASSVATSGGYEQFF. The CDR3 DNA is TGTGCCAGCAGCGTAGCAACTAGCGGGGGTTATGAGCAGTTCTTC.

The chain joins TRBV6-2 or TRBV6-3 to TRBJ1-1; 7 bases match TRBD1. CDR1 is MNHEY and CDR2 is SVGEGT in the germline V gene. This CDR3 is 14 amino acids long. V shed 5 bases, J shed 5 bases, and the junction held 8 bases outside the gene matches. The CDR3 DNA sequence: TGTGCCAGCAGTCCGACAGGGCTATTGACTGAAGCTTTCTTT. It encodes CASSPTGLLTEAFF.

The chain joins TRBV6-5 to TRBJ1-1, with D possibly being TRBD1 (6 bases). V was clipped by 7 bases and J by 7 bases, with 10 bases between them. CDR3 size: 11 residues. Germline V gene lookup returns CDR1 MNHEY and CDR2 SVGAGI. The DNA of the CDR3 is TGTGCCAGCACCGAGGGACATGAAGCTTTCTTT. Protein: CASTEGHEAFF.

V usage is TRBV2 and J usage is TRBJ2-2; D might be TRBD2 (5 bases). The CDR3 runs 14 residues. Germline V gene lookup returns CDR1 SNHLY and CDR2 FYNNEI. V was trimmed by 4 bases and J by 1 base, leaving 7 bases between them. The CDR3 coding sequence is TGTGCCAGCAGTGGCGAGGGGAACACCGGGGAGCTGTTTTTT. It specifies CASSGEGNTGELFF.

The chain is built from TRBV2 and TRBJ1-5; a possible D gene is TRBD1 (5 bases). CDR1 is SNHLY and CDR2 is FYNNEI in the germline V gene. This CDR3 has 13 residues. Trimming took off 3 bases at V and 7 bases at J, with 10 bases between the two ends. The CDR3 reads CASSDTGTQPQHF. The CDR3 nucleotides read TGTGCCAGCAGTGACACAGGAACCCAGCCCCAGCATTTT.

This clone has a handful of counts. V usage is TRBV19 and J usage is TRBJ1-1; D is unclear. V was pared by 6 bases and J by 10 bases, with 12 bases between. Germline V gene data show CDR1 as LNHDA and CDR2 as SQIVND (reference sequence). The CDR3 has 11 residues. CDR3 in DNA: TGTGCCAGTAGCCAGAGGGCAGCAGCTTTCTTT. It specifies CASSQRAAAFF. The complete variable domain, with remaining parts taken from reference TRBV19 and TRBJ1-1, reads DGGITQSPKYLFRKEGQNVTLSCEQNLNHDAMYWYRQDPGQGLRLIYYSQIVNDFQKGDIAEGYSVSREKKESFPLTVTSAQKNPTAFYLCASSQRAAAFFGQGTRLTVV.

The chain is built from TRBV5-1 and TRBJ1-1; 10 nucleotides line up with TRBD1. This CDR3 comprises 15 residues. Per the germline V gene, CDR1 is SGHRS and CDR2 is YFSETQ. V trimming: 4 bases; J trimming: 5 bases; junction bases outside the gene matches: 8. The CDR3 protein is CASSLRQGAVTEAFF. The CDR3 DNA sequence: TGCGCCAGCAGCCTGCGACAGGGGGCGGTGACTGAAGCTTTCTTT.

This clone was recorded at least ten times. The chain is built from TRBV29-1 and TRBJ2-2; the match to TRBD1 covers 8 bases. CDR3 length: 13 residues. In germline, CDR1 is SQVTM, CDR2 ANQGSEA. With V trimmed by 7 bases and J by 7 bases, 8 bases remained unmatched. The CDR3 region is CSGSRGLGGELFF. As DNA, the CDR3 is TGCAGCGGAAGCAGGGGGCTGGGCGGGGAGCTGTTTTTT.

The chain uses TRBV28 and TRBJ1-2, with D possibly being TRBD1 (6 bases). The V gene's germline CDR1 is MDHEN and CDR2 SYDVKM. With 3 bases removed from V and 8 bases from J, the gap between germline ends came to 10 bases. This CDR3 contains 12 residues. In DNA, the CDR3 is TGTGCCAGCAGTTTGCAGGGGCGCGGCTACACCTTC. This gives the protein CASSLQGRGYTF.

With respect to this clone: The same CDR3 arises from other DNA sequences in this sample as well. The rearrangement links TRBV2 to TRBJ1-2, with D uncertain. Trimming stripped 3 bases from V and 4 bases from J, with 6 bases between. There are 12 residues in the CDR3. Germline V gene data show CDR1 as SNHLY and CDR2 as FYNNEI. CDR3: CASSDRGYGYTF. CDR3 coding DNA: TGTGCCAGCAGTGACAGAGGCTATGGCTACACCTTC.

V is TRBV13 and J is TRBJ2-7; D not certain. V was clipped by 0 bases and J by 4 bases, with 7 bases between them. The length of the CDR3 is 13 residues. CDR1 is PRHDT and CDR2 is FYEKMQ in the germline V gene (reference sequence). CDR3 sequence (DNA): TGTGCCAGCAGCTTAGGTCCCTCGTACGAGCAGTACTTC. As protein: CASSLGPSYEQYF.

A word on this clone: The junction and the germline gene differ at one end; a read error may be behind it. The V call is TRBV7-7, the J call TRBJ1-5; unclear D gene. The CDR3 consists of 15 residues. Germline lookup yields CDR1 SSHAT and CDR2 FNYEAQ (reference sequence). Here the CDR3 reads CASSHSYRNNQPQHF. The CDR3 DNA reads TGTGCTAGCAGCCACAGTTACAGAAACAATCAGCCCCAGCATTTT.

The V and J genes are TRBV19 and TRBJ2-6, with D tentatively TRBD1 (6 bases). Per the germline V gene, CDR1 is LNHDA and CDR2 is SQIVND (reference sequence). Trimming stripped 3 bases from V and 0 bases from J, with 15 bases between. The CDR3 extends over 18 amino acids. The CDR3 protein is CASSILTGILSGANVLTF. In nucleotides, the CDR3 is TGTGCCAGTAGTATCCTAACAGGGATCCTCTCTGGGGCCAACGTCCTGACTTTC.

The rearrangement uses TRBV7-2 and TRBJ1-1; weak D call: TRBD1 (5 bases). Deletions cut 5 bases from V and 0 bases from J, with 7 bases between. There are 13 residues in the CDR3. The germline V gene encodes CDR1 SGHTA and CDR2 FQGNSA. The chain's CDR3 is CASSQGMNTEAFF. In DNA, the CDR3 is TGTGCCAGCAGCCAGGGAATGAACACTGAAGCTTTCTTT.

V gene TRBV5-1 combines with J gene TRBJ1-1; D remains unclear. Trimming shortened V by 0 bases and J by 4 bases, and 10 bases separated the two germline ends. Germline lookup yields CDR1 SGHRS and CDR2 YFSETQ. CDR3 size: 14 residues. The CDR3 here is CASSLGGSSTEAFF. CDR3 sequence (DNA): TGCGCCAGCAGCTTGGGTGGTTCGAGCACTGAAGCTTTCTTT.

This clone is a singleton in its sample. CDR3 in DNA: TGCAGTGCTAGTGTAACTAGTGACGAGCAGTACTTC. It specifies CSASVTSDEQYF. V gene TRBV20-1 combines with J gene TRBJ2-7; possibly TRBD2 for D (5 bases). The CDR3 totals 12 residues. CDR1 and CDR2 (germline): DFQATT, SNEGSKA (reference sequence). V shed 3 bases and J shed 5 bases, with 11 bases lying between them.

The rearrangement uses TRBV20-1 and TRBJ2-7; 10 bases align to TRBD2. This CDR3 contains 15 residues. Trimming removed 3 bases from V and 7 bases from J; junction bases left unmatched: 12. CDR1 DFQATT and CDR2 SNEGSKA come from the germline V gene (reference sequence). CDR3 loop: CSASPRSGGAGEQYF. The CDR3 bases are TGCAGTGCTAGTCCCCGGAGCGGGGGGGCCGGAGAGCAGTACTTC.